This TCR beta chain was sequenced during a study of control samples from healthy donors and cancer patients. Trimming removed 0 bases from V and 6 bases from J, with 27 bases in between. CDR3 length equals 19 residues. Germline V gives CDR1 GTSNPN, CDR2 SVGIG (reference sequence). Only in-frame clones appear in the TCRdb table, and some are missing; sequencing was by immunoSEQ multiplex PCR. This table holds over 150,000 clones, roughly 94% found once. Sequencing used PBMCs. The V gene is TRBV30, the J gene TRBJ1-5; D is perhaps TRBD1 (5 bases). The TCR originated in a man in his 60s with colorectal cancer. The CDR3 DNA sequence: TGTGCCTGGAGTGTGGACCGGGTCGGGACCATGGGGACGGCTCAGCCCCAGCATTTT. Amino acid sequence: CAWSVDRVGTMGTAQPQHF.